This T cell receptor (beta chain) emerged from a study of T cell changes during pregnancy in multiple sclerosis. Sequencing used immunoSEQ multiplex PCR; TCRdb keeps in-frame clones, though not all of them. In the table there are under 110,000 clones, 91% of which are singletons. CDR1 is ENHRY, CDR2 SYGVKD, per germline. The CDR3 runs to 18 residues. The junction had 7 bases not matched to a gene; V was cut back by 0 bases and J by 0 bases. The TCR sequence derives from a female donor with multiple sclerosis, enrolled in a pregnancy study. This rearrangement joins TRBV10-3 to TRBJ2-1; TRBD2 aligns across 8 bases. This sample comprised peripheral blood, obtained in the second trimester of pregnancy. The CDR3 DNA is TGTGCCATCAGTGAGTCTCCGGGGGGGGTTAGCTCCTACAATGAGCAGTTCTTC. It encodes CAISESPGGVSSYNEQFF.